This T cell receptor beta chain is drawn from a study of Ad26.COV2.S vaccination and SARS-CoV-2 variants. Germline CDR1 SQVTM, CDR2 ANQGSEA. V lost 3 bases and J lost 4, with 9 bases in between. The CDR3 spans 12 residues. Treatment denoted: over 15 received Ad26.COV2.S at low or high dose, single or two shots; 5 received placebo; per-sample allocation not given. Sample collection was performed on day 63 after the first vaccine or placebo injection. TCRdb keeps only in-frame clones here, not all; method: immunoSEQ multiplex PCR. The data contain about 420,000 clones, around 89% of them singletons. The chain carries TRBV29-1 and TRBJ2-5; possibly TRBD1 for D (5 bases). The sequencing here drew on peripheral blood, taken in a trial of Ad26.COV2.S vaccine versus placebo. The receptor comes from a person between 18 and 60 years old who received the Ad26.COV2.S COVID-19 vaccine or a placebo. The CDR3 bases are TGCAGCGTTGACAGGGTCGGAGAGACCCAGTACTTC. This translates into CSVDRVGETQYF.